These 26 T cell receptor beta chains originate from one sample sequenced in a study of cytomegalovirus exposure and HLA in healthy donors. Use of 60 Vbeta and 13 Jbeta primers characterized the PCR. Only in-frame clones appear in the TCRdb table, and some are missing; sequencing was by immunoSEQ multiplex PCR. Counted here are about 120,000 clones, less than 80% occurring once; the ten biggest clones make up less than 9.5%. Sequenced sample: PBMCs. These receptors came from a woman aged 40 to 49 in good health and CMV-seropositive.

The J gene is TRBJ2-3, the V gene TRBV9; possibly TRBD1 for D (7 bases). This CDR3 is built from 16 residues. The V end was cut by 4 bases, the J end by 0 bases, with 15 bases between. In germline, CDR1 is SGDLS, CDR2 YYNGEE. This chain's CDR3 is CASSRQGGTSTDTQYF. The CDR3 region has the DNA TGTGCCAGCAGCCGACAGGGAGGCACAAGCACAGATACGCAGTATTTT.

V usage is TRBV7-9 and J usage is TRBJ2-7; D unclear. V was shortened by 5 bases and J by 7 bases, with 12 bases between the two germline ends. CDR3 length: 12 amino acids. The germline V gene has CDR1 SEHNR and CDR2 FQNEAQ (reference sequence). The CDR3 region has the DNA TGTGCCAGCAGCGCGGTTAAGTGGGAGCAGTACTTC. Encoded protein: CASSAVKWEQYF.

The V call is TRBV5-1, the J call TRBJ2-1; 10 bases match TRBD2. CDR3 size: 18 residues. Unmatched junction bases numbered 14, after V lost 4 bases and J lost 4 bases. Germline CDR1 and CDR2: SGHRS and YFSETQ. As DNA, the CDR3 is TGCGCCAGCAGCCCATTTTTGCCTAGCGGGAGCCCTTACAATGAGCAGTTCTTC. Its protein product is CASSPFLPSGSPYNEQFF.

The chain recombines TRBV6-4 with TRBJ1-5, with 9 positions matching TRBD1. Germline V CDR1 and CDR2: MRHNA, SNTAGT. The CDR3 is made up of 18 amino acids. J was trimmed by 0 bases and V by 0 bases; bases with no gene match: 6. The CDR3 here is CASSDSGQGTYSNQPQHF. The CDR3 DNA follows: TGTGCCAGCAGTGACTCGGGACAGGGTACGTATAGCAATCAGCCCCAGCATTTT.

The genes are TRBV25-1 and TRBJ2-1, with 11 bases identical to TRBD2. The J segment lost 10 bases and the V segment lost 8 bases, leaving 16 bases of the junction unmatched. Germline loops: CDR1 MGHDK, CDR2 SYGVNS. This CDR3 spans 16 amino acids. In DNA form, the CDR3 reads TGTGCCAGCGGCCGACTAGCGGGGTTTCGGGCGGAAGAGCAGTTCTTC. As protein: CASGRLAGFRAEEQFF.

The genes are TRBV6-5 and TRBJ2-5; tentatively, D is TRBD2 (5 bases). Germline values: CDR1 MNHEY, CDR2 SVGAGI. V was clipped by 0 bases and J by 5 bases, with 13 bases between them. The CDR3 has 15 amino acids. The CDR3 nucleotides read TGTGCCAGCAGTTACTCGATATCCGGGGTTGAGACCCAGTACTTC. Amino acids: CASSYSISGVETQYF.

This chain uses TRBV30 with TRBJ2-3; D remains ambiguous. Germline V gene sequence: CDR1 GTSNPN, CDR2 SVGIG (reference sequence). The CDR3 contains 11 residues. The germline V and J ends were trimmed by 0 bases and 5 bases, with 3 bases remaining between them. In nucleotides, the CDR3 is TGTGCCTGGAGTGTCCTAGATACGCAGTATTTT. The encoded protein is CAWSVLDTQYF. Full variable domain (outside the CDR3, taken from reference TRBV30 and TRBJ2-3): SQTIHQWPATLVQPVGSPLSLECTVEGTSNPNLYWYRQAAGRGLQLLFYSVGIGQISSEVPQNLSASRPQDRQFILSSKKLLLSDSGFYLCAWSVLDTQYFGPGTRLTVL.

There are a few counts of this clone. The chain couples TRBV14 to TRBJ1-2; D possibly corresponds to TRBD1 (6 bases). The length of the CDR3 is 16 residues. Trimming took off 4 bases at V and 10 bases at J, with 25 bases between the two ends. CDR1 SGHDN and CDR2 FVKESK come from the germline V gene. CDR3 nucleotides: TGTGCCAGCAGCCCCCTGGCAATTGGGGGCCCCGATGACTACACCTTC. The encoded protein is CASSPLAIGGPDDYTF. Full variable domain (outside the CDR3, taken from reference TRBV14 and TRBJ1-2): EAGVTQFPSHSVIEKGQTVTLRCDPISGHDNLYWYRRVMGKEIKFLLHFVKESKQDESGMPNNRFLAERTGGTYSTLKVQPAELEDSGVYFCASSPLAIGGPDDYTFGSGTRLTVV.

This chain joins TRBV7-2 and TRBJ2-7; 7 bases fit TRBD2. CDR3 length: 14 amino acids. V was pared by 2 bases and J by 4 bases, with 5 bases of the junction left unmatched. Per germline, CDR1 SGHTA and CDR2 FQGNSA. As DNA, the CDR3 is TGTGCCAGCAGCTTATCCACTAGCGTGTACGAGCAGTACTTC. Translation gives CASSLSTSVYEQYF. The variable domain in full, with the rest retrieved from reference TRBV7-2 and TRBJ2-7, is GAGVSQSPSNKVTEKGKDVELRCDPISGHTALYWYRQSLGQGLEFLIYFQGNSAPDKSGLPSDRFSAERTGGSVSTLTIQRTQQEDSAVYLCASSLSTSVYEQYFGPGTRLTVT.

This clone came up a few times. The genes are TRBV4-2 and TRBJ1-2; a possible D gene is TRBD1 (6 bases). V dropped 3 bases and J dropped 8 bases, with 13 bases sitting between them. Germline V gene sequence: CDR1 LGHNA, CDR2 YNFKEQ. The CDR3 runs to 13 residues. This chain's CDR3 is CASSQRGLEGYTF. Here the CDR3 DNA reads TGTGCCAGCAGCCAGAGGGGGTTAGAAGGCTACACCTTC.

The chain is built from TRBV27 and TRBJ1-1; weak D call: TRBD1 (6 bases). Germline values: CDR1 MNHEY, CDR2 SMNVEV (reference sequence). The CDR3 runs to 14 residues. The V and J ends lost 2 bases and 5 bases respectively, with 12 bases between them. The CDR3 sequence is CASSLTDSRTEAFF. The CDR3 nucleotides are TGTGCCAGCAGTTTAACGGACAGTAGGACTGAAGCTTTCTTT.

As DNA, the CDR3 is TGTGCCAGTAGTTTGCCCCATCCCGGGACAGGGATTGCCCAGCATTTT. This sequence encodes CASSLPHPGTGIAQHF. The genes are TRBV19 and TRBJ1-5, with 9 bases aligning to TRBD1. V shed 5 bases and J 11 bases; nucleotides not matched to a gene: 16. CDR3 size: 16 residues. The germline V gene encodes CDR1 LNHDA and CDR2 SQIVND (reference sequence).

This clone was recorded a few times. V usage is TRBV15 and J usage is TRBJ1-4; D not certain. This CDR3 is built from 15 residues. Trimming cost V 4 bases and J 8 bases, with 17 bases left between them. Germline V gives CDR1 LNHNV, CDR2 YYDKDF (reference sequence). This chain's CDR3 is CATSNGRGIGEKLFF. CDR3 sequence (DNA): TGTGCCACCAGCAATGGGCGGGGAATAGGGGAAAAACTGTTTTTT.

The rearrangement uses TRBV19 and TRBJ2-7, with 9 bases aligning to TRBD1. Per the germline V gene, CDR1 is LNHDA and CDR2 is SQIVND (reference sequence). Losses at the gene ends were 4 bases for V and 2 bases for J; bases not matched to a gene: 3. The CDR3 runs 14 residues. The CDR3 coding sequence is TGTGCCAGTAGTAGGACAGGGGCCCCCTACGAGCAGTACTTC. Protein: CASSRTGAPYEQYF.

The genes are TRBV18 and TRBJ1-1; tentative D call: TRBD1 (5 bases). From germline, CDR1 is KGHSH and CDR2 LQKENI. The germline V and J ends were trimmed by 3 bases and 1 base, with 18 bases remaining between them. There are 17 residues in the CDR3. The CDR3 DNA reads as TGTGCCAGCTCACCGAGTCAGTCCAGGGAGGGGAACACTGAAGCTTTCTTT. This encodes CASSPSQSREGNTEAFF.

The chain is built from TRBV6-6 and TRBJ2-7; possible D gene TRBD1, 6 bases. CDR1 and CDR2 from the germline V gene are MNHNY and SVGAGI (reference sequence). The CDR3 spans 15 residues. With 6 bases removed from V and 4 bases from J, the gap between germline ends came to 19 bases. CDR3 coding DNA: TGTGCCAGCAGACATGACCGGACAGATACTTACGAGCAGTACTTC. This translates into CASRHDRTDTYEQYF.

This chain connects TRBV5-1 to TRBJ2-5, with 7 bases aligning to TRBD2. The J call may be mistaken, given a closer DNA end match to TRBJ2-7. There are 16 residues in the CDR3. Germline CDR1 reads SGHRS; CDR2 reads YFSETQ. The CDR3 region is CASSQGGEALSYEQYF. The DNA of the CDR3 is TGCGCCAGCAGCCAGGGAGGGGAAGCGCTCTCCTACGAGCAGTACTTC.

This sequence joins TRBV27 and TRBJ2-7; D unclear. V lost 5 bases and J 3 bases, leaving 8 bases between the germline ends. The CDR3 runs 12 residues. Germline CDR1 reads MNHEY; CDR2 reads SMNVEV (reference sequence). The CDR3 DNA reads TGTGCCAGCAGTACAAACTACTACGAGCAGTACTTC. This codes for CASSTNYYEQYF.

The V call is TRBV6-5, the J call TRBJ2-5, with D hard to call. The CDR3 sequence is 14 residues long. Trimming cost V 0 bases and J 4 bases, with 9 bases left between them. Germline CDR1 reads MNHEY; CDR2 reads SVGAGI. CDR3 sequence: CASSYSNHRETQYF. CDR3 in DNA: TGTGCCAGCAGTTACTCGAATCATAGAGAGACCCAGTACTTC.

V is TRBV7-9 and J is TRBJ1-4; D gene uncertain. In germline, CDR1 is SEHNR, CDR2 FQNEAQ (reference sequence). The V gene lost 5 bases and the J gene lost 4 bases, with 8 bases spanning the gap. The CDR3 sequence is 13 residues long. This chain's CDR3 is CASSADGNEKLFF. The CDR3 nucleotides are TGTGCCAGCAGCGCGGATGGTAATGAAAAACTGTTTTTT.

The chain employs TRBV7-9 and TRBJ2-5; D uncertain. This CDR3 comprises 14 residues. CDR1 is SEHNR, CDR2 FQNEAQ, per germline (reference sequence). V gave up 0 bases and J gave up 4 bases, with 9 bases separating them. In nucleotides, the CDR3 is TGTGCCAGCAGCTTAGCTAGCCGTCGAGAGACCCAGTACTTC. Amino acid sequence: CASSLASRRETQYF.

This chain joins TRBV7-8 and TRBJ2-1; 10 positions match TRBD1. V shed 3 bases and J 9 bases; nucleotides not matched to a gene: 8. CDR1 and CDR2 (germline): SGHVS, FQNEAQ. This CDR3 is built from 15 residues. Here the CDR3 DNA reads TGTGCCAGCAGCTTCGGGACAGGGGATTCTAGTGAGCAGTTCTTC. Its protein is CASSFGTGDSSEQFF.

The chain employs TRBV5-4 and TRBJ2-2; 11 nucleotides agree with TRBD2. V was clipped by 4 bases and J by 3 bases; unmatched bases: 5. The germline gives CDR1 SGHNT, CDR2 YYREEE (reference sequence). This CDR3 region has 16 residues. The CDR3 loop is CASSPKGLADTGELFF. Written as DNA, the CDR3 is TGTGCCAGCAGCCCGAAGGGACTAGCGGACACCGGGGAGCTGTTTTTT.

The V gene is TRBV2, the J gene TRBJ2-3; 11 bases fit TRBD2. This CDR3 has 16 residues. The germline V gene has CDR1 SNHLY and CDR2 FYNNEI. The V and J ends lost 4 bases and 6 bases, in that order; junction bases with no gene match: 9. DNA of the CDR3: TGTGCCAGCAGTGGTCAACTAGCGGGAGTGCAGGATACGCAGTATTTT. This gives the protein CASSGQLAGVQDTQYF.

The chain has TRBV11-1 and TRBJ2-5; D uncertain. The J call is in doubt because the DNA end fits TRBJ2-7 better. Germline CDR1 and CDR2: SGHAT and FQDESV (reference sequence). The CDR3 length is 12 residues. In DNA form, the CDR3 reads TGTGCCAGCAGCTTGTACTCCTACGAGCAGTACTTC. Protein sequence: CASSLYSYEQYF.

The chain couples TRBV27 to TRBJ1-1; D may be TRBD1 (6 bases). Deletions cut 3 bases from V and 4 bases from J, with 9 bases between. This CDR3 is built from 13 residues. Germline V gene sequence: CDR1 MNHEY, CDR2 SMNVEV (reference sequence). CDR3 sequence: CASSFVQGTEAFF. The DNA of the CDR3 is TGTGCCAGCAGTTTCGTACAGGGCACTGAAGCTTTCTTT.